This T cell receptor beta chain was recovered during a study of T cells after yellow fever vaccination. This CDR3 region has 16 residues. Trimming took 5 bases from V and 0 from J, leaving 13 bases between them. CDR1 is SEHNR and CDR2 is FQNEAQ in the germline V gene (reference sequence). MiXCR was run by TCRdb on the 5' RACE reads, yielding one entry per CDR3 protein. Here the sample spans about 320,000 distinct CDR3 sequences, approximately 4% being singletons. Points from the study as a whole: Detected again after the booster were most primary-vaccination clones, at approximately 96% CD4 and 88% CD8.

This clonotype has just a few counts. What it binds is not known. The chain couples TRBV7-9 to TRBJ2-2; D may be TRBD1 (6 bases). The TCR originated in a man aged 18-30 years who received the YFV17D yellow fever vaccine. The input for sequencing was PBMCs, taken 15 days after the yellow fever booster vaccination. Here the CDR3 reads CASSQTGQSNTGELFF. The CDR3 region has the DNA TGTGCCAGCAGCCAAACCGGACAGTCGAACACCGGGGAGCTGTTTTTT.